Below, one T cell receptor (beta chain) is given with its context. The data were obtained in a study of sequential checkpoint blockade in melanoma. Turning to the study itself: First-line arms were nivolumab then ipilimumab, or the reverse, randomized 1:1.

Clones were read by immunoSEQ multiplex PCR, and TCRdb kept only the in-frame ones, dropping some. The sample lists about 27,000 clones, about 80% occurring once. Documented treatment: randomized to nivolumab then ipilimumab (arm A) or the reverse (arm B). Live CD3+CD8+ CD19− CD56− cells were sorted from PBMCs. This clonotype originated in a human donor with melanoma. The source material was CD8+ T cells sorted from blood (inferred from file names), sampled from a patient given nivolumab and ipilimumab in sequence.

Written as DNA, the CDR3 is TGTGCCAGCAGCTTTGGGGGGGTCCAAGAGACCCAGTACTTC. Protein product: CASSFGGVQETQYF. The rearrangement links TRBV7-9 to TRBJ2-5; 7 bases align to TRBD2. The CDR3 is 14 amino acids. Per germline, CDR1 SEHNR and CDR2 FQNEAQ (reference sequence). V lost 3 bases to trimming and J lost 1 base; unmatched junction nucleotides: 2.